A single sample gave rise to the 18 T cell receptor beta chains below, sequenced in a study of shared clonotypes between healthy human individuals. Measured with immunoSEQ multiplex PCR; TCRdb has only the in-frame clones, and not every one. The table includes nearly 500,000 clones, 76% detected once. Sequences were obtained from PBMCs. The receptors derive from a woman in her forties in good health. Some clones in this sample may be carry-over from other donors' samples.

The chain couples TRBV5-4 to TRBJ2-7; TRBD1 agrees at 9 bases. CDR3 length equals 13 residues. In germline, CDR1 is SGHNT, CDR2 YYREEE (reference sequence). With V trimmed by 4 bases and J by 5 bases, 4 bases remained unmatched. CDR3 in DNA: TGTGCCAGCAGCCGGGACAGGGCTCACGAGCAGTACTTC. Its protein is CASSRDRAHEQYF. The variable domain in full, completed from reference TRBV5-4 and TRBJ2-7, reads ETGVTQSPTHLIKTRGQQVTLRCSSQSGHNTVSWYQQALGQGPQFIFQYYREEENGRGNFPPRFSGLQFPNYSSELNVNALELDDSALYLCASSRDRAHEQYFGPGTRLTVT.

The chain is built from TRBV5-4 and TRBJ2-7; a weak D match, TRBD2 (6 bases). The length of the CDR3 is 15 residues. Trimming left V 0 bases short and J 0 bases short, with 10 bases between. The germline V gene encodes CDR1 SGHNT and CDR2 YYREEE (reference sequence). The CDR3 DNA sequence: TGTGCCAGCAGCTTGGGACCCGGGAGCTCCTACGAGCAGTACTTC. Protein product: CASSLGPGSSYEQYF.

This clone was observed once. The gene calls are TRBV10-3 and TRBJ2-2; the match to TRBD2 covers 7 bases. This CDR3 has 15 residues. V was pared by 10 bases and J by 2 bases, with 10 bases of the junction left unmatched. Per germline, CDR1 ENHRY and CDR2 SYGVKD. Here the CDR3 reads CATEAGTINTGELFF. CDR3 nucleotide sequence: TGTGCCACCGAGGCGGGGACTATTAACACCGGGGAGCTGTTTTTT.

The rearrangement uses TRBV2 and TRBJ1-1, with a weak D call TRBD1 (5 bases). With 7 bases removed from V and 2 bases from J, the gap between germline ends came to 20 bases. The germline V gene has CDR1 SNHLY and CDR2 FYNNEI. CDR3 size: 16 residues. CDR3 region: CASTPARDQGNTEAFF. The CDR3 nucleotides read TGTGCCAGCACCCCCGCCCGAGACCAGGGTAACACTGAAGCTTTCTTT.

In its sample, this clone was seen a few times. The gene calls are TRBV7-9 and TRBJ2-1, with TRBD2 as a possible D gene (6 bases). The CDR3 is 15 amino acids. CDR1 SEHNR and CDR2 FQNEAQ come from the germline V gene (reference sequence). The V end lost 1 base, the J end lost 10 bases, and 17 bases lay between the germline ends. CDR3 DNA sequence: TGTGCCAGCAGCTTAGGTGGCGGGAATATGAAGGAGCAGTTCTTC. It specifies CASSLGGGNMKEQFF.

This clone showed up just a few times. V gene TRBV5-6 combines with J gene TRBJ1-1, with D perhaps matching TRBD1 (6 bases). The germline V gene has CDR1 SGHDT and CDR2 YYEEEE. The ends were cut back, 4 bases at V and 3 bases at J, with 13 bases in the middle. The CDR3 length is 14 residues. CDR3 amino acids: CASSPSGADTEAFF. CDR3 nucleotide sequence: TGTGCCAGCAGCCCCTCGGGGGCGGACACTGAAGCTTTCTTT. Filled out from reference TRBV5-6 and TRBJ1-1, the complete variable domain reads DAGVTQSPTHLIKTRGQQVTLRCSPKSGHDTVSWYQQALGQGPQFIFQYYEEEERQRGNFPDRFSGHQFPNYSSELNVNALLLGDSALYLCASSPSGADTEAFFGQGTRLTVV.

This clone was recorded a few times. The same CDR3 is also encoded by other DNA sequences in this sample. The rearrangement links TRBV19 to TRBJ2-1; D is unclear. The V and J ends lost 4 bases and 3 bases respectively, with 10 bases between them. CDR3 length equals 14 residues. Germline V gene lookup returns CDR1 LNHDA and CDR2 SQIVND (reference sequence). This CDR3 is CASSTPGLYNEQFF. For the CDR3, the DNA is TGTGCCAGTAGTACTCCGGGCCTCTACAATGAGCAGTTCTTC.

This clone came up once. This sequence joins TRBV19 and TRBJ1-5; D perhaps matches TRBD1 (5 bases). From germline, CDR1 is LNHDA and CDR2 SQIVND (reference sequence). Trimming took off 7 bases at V and 0 bases at J, with 16 bases between the two ends. This CDR3 is 16 amino acids long. The DNA of the CDR3 is TGTGCCAGTAAAACCCCAGACAGTTATAGCAATCAGCCCCAGCATTTT. As protein: CASKTPDSYSNQPQHF.

About this clone: This may be a read error, as it is one base from a much larger clone. The chain employs TRBV7-6 and TRBJ2-1; TRBD2 matches 11 bases. Losses at the gene ends were 6 bases for V and 0 bases for J; bases not matched to a gene: 1. The germline V gene encodes CDR1 SGHVS and CDR2 FNYEAQ. This CDR3 comprises 15 residues. The CDR3 sequence: CASSTSGSSYNEQFF. Written as DNA, the CDR3 is TGTGCCAGCAGTACTAGCGGGAGCTCCTACAATGAGCAGTTCTTC.

The V gene is TRBV29-1, the J gene TRBJ2-1; 11 positions match TRBD2. The CDR3 is 19 residues long. Looked up from germline, CDR1 is SQVTM and CDR2 is ANQGSEA. J was trimmed by 2 bases and V by 8 bases; bases with no gene match: 20. The CDR3: CSTDRGISGRALTYNEQFF. The DNA of the CDR3 is TGCAGCACAGACAGGGGTATTAGCGGGAGGGCCCTGACCTACAATGAGCAGTTCTTC.

V gene TRBV7-9 combines with J gene TRBJ2-7, with TRBD1 matching over 7 bases. The germline V gene encodes CDR1 SEHNR and CDR2 FQNEAQ (reference sequence). The junction had 2 bases not matched to a gene; V was cut back by 1 base and J by 2 bases. The CDR3 runs 14 residues. CDR3 sequence reads: CASSLGDSAYEQYF. The DNA of the CDR3 is TGTGCCAGCAGCTTAGGGGACAGCGCCTACGAGCAGTACTTC.

This rearrangement joins TRBV6-1 to TRBJ2-7; D is unresolved. The CDR3 loop spans 15 amino acids. Germline V gene data show CDR1 as MNHNS and CDR2 as SASEGT. Between the trimmed V and J ends, which lost 2 bases and 3 bases, there was a span of 14 bases. The CDR3 nucleotides read TGTGCCAGCAGTGAATGGGTGGATTCCATCTACGAGCAGTACTTC. Amino acids: CASSEWVDSIYEQYF.

The J gene is TRBJ2-3, the V gene TRBV28; no firm D call. V was cut by 8 bases and J by 4 bases, with 13 bases left in between. Per the germline V gene, CDR1 is MDHEN and CDR2 is SYDVKM. The CDR3 is 13 residues long. CDR3 coding DNA: TGTGCCAGCGGAGTGGGTCCCGCAGATACGCAGTATTTT. Translated, it gives CASGVGPADTQYF. Full variable domain (outside the CDR3, taken from reference TRBV28 and TRBJ2-3): DVKVTQSSRYLVKRTGEKVFLECVQDMDHENMFWYRQDPGLGLRLIYFSYDVKMKEKGDIPEGYSVSREKKERFSLILESASTNQTSMYLCASGVGPADTQYFGPGTRLTVL.

The chain employs TRBV13 and TRBJ2-5, with TRBD2 identical over 7 bases. CDR1 and CDR2 from the germline V gene are PRHDT and FYEKMQ (reference sequence). Trimming cost V 0 bases and J 3 bases; bases outside gene matches: 1. The CDR3 totals 14 residues. This CDR3 reads CASSLGLAKETQYF. The CDR3 bases are TGTGCCAGCAGCTTAGGACTAGCGAAAGAGACCCAGTACTTC.

In nucleotides, the CDR3 is TGTGCCAGCAGCCGACTAGCGGGAGGGCCCGGGGGGACCCAGTACTTC. Translating gives CASSRLAGGPGGTQYF. V is TRBV7-2 and J is TRBJ2-5; TRBD2 agrees at 14 bases. V gave up 5 bases and J gave up 7 bases; unmatched junction bases: 9. There are 16 residues in the CDR3. Germline V gene lookup returns CDR1 SGHTA and CDR2 FQGNSA.

The chain has TRBV5-4 and TRBJ2-5; D tentatively fits TRBD1 or TRBD2 (5 bases each). In germline, CDR1 is SGHNT, CDR2 YYREEE (reference sequence). The CDR3 extends over 16 amino acids. V lost 4 bases to trimming and J lost 5 bases, with 21 bases between them. The CDR3 DNA reads TGTGCCAGCAGCCAGGGAGTGAGAACACGAAAGGAGACCCAGTACTTC. Translation gives CASSQGVRTRKETQYF.

The chain recombines TRBV19 with TRBJ2-2; 7 nucleotides match TRBD2. V was pared by 7 bases and J by 6 bases, with 11 bases of the junction left unmatched. The CDR3 is 15 amino acids. Germline CDR1 LNHDA, CDR2 SQIVND (reference sequence). CDR3 residues: CASKTLAGDPGELFF. CDR3 nucleotide sequence: TGTGCCAGTAAGACTTTAGCGGGTGATCCCGGGGAGCTGTTTTTT.

The CDR3 DNA reads as TGTGCCAGCAGCTTGGGACTAGCGGGAGGGCAAGAGACCCAGTACTTC. It specifies CASSLGLAGGQETQYF. V is TRBV7-8 and J is TRBJ2-5; 16 nucleotides match TRBD2. From germline, CDR1 is SGHVS and CDR2 FQNEAQ. V was pared by 3 bases and J by 2 bases, with 0 bases of the junction left unmatched. The CDR3 length is 16 residues.